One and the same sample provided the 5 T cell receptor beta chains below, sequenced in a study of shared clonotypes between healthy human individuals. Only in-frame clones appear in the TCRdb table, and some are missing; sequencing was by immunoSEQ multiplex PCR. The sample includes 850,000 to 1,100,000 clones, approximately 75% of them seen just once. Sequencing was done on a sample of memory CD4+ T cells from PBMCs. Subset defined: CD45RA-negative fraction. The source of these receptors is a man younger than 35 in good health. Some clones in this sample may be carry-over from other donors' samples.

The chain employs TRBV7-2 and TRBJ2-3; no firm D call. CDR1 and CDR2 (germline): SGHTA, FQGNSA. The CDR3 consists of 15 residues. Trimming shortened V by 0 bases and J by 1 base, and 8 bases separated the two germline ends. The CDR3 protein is CASSLADGRTDTQYF. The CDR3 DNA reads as TGTGCCAGCAGCTTAGCCGACGGCCGCACAGATACGCAGTATTTT.

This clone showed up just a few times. CDR3 region: CASRTFRQGATEAFF. The CDR3, as DNA: TGTGCCAGCAGGACATTCCGACAGGGGGCCACTGAAGCTTTCTTT. The rearrangement uses TRBV27 and TRBJ1-1; 10 bases are shared with TRBD1. Germline assignment: CDR1 MNHEY and CDR2 SMNVEV (reference sequence). V was clipped by 6 bases and J by 4 bases; unmatched bases: 8. The CDR3 spans 15 residues.

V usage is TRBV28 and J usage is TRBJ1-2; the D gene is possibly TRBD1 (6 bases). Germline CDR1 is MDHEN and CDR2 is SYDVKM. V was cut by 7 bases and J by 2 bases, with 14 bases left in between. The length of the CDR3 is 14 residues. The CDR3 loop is CASTGQRPNYGYTF. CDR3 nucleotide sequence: TGTGCCAGCACTGGACAGCGCCCGAACTATGGCTACACCTTC.

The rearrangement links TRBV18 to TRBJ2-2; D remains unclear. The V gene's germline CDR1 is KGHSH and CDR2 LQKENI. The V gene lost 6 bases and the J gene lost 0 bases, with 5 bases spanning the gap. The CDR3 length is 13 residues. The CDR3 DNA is TGTGCCAGCTCTCGGACGAACACCGGGGAGCTGTTTTTT. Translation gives CASSRTNTGELFF.

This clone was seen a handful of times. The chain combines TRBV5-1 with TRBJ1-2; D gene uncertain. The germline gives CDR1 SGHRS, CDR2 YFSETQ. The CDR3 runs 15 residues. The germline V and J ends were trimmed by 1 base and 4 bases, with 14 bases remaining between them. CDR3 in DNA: TGCGCCAGCAGCTTGAATACCACCCCCCGCTATGGCTACACCTTC. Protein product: CASSLNTTPRYGYTF.